Below, one T cell receptor beta chain is given with its context. Its antigen is still unknown. Method: immunoSEQ multiplex PCR; TCRdb's copy keeps in-frame clones and lacks some. Here the sample spans over 20,000 clones, 65% to 90% being singletons. Germline V CDR1 and CDR2: MNHEY, SMNVEV (reference sequence). The length of the CDR3 is 15 residues. V was pared by 6 bases and J by 1 base, with 13 bases between. This sample was taken from a study of T cells after posttransplantation cyclophosphamide. Sampled 1 year posttransplant, controls received myeloablative marrow transplants, methotrexate and a calcineurin inhibitor. Whole-study findings and limits: TRB clonality was highly associated with recipient CMV seropositivity and reactivation. Donor-recipient repertoire similarity was low at 1-2 months, rising over year one. Blood and skin or GI T cell repertoires showed limited TRB overlap.

The TCR was taken from a female patient aged 25-39 years who received an allogeneic stem cell transplant from an unrelated donor, was CMV-positive, and had acute and chronic GVHD. The graft donor may have contributed some T cells. V is TRBV27 and J is TRBJ1-5; D is unresolved. Sequencing was performed on PBMCs, taken about 400 days after allogeneic stem cell transplant with calcineurin inhibitor and methotrexate. This CDR3 reads CASRLRAVSNQPQHF. The CDR3 region has the DNA TGTGCCAGCAGGCTGAGGGCTGTGAGCAATCAGCCCCAGCATTTT.